The rows below give T cell receptor beta chains drawn from one sample of a study of CD8 T cell repertoires and HIV-1 epitope variants. Produced via immunoSEQ multiplex PCR; TCRdb's table is partial and in-frame only. The data hold 90,000 or so clones, with around 67% observed a single time. Input material: uncultured baseline CD8+ T cells from peripheral blood mononuclear cells (PBMCs). Receptors were obtained from a male donor with HIV. CDR3s include the opening cysteine and the closing phenylalanine or tryptophan. The D gene is left open where the match is weak. Size tells how often a clone was seen (once, few, many) or the class of an expanded clone, and some rows leave it out.

j_call: TRBJ2-2
clone_size: NA
d_call: NA
v_call: TRBV21-1
cdr3_aa: CASSFLNTGELFF
cdr3_nt: TGTGCCAGCAGCTTCCTGAACACCGGGGAGCTGTTTTTT

j_call: TRBJ2-7
clone_size: NA
d_call: NA
v_call: TRBV5-1
cdr3_aa: CASSLVAAGEQYF
cdr3_nt: TGCGCCAGCAGCTTGGTGGCAGCGGGCGAGCAGTACTTC

j_call: TRBJ1-5
clone_size: NA
d_call: TRBD1
v_call: TRBV28
cdr3_aa: CASSFTPSGTGGTNQPQHF
cdr3_nt: TGTGCCAGCAGTTTCACCCCCTCCGGGACAGGGGGCACGAATCAGCCCCAGCATTTT

j_call: TRBJ1-3
clone_size: NA
d_call: NA
v_call: TRBV6-5
cdr3_aa: CASSYKRTIYF
cdr3_nt: TGTGCCAGCAGTTATAAGCGTACCATATATTTT

j_call: TRBJ1-4
clone_size: few
d_call: TRBD1
v_call: TRBV5-4
cdr3_aa: CASSPAGQPESLFF
cdr3_nt: TGTGCCAGCAGCCCGGCGGGACAGCCCGAATCGCTGTTTTTT

j_call: TRBJ2-5
clone_size: NA
d_call: TRBD2
v_call: TRBV4-1
cdr3_aa: CASSPGGEGGAAGETQYF
cdr3_nt: TGCGCCAGCAGCCCGGGAGGGGAGGGGGGAGCCGCGGGAGAGACCCAGTACTTC

j_call: TRBJ1-5
clone_size: NA
d_call: NA
v_call: TRBV2
cdr3_aa: CASRAASYSNQPQHF
cdr3_nt: TGTGCCAGCAGGGCTGCCAGCTATAGCAATCAGCCCCAGCATTTT

j_call: TRBJ2-5
clone_size: NA
d_call: NA
v_call: TRBV14
cdr3_aa: CASSQGRGETQYF
cdr3_nt: TGTGCCAGCAGCCAAGGCAGGGGAGAGACCCAGTACTTC

j_call: TRBJ2-7
clone_size: once
d_call: NA
v_call: TRBV19
cdr3_aa: CASSPQISTYEQYF
cdr3_nt: TGTGCCAGTAGCCCCCAGATATCTACCTACGAGCAGTACTTC

j_call: TRBJ1-4
clone_size: NA
d_call: NA
v_call: TRBV9
cdr3_aa: CASSPTPDGYNEKLFF
cdr3_nt: TGTGCCAGCAGTCCCACGCCGGACGGATATAATGAAAAACTGTTTTTT

j_call: TRBJ2-1
clone_size: few
d_call: TRBD2
v_call: TRBV7-3
cdr3_aa: CASSSEKTSGDYEQFF
cdr3_nt: TGTGCCAGCAGCTCGGAGAAGACTAGCGGGGACTATGAGCAGTTCTTC

j_call: TRBJ2-1
clone_size: NA
d_call: TRBD2
v_call: TRBV4-2
cdr3_aa: CASSQDSGSHNEQFF
cdr3_nt: TGTGCCAGCAGCCAAGATAGCGGGAGCCACAATGAGCAGTTCTTC

j_call: TRBJ2-7
clone_size: once
d_call: NA
v_call: TRBV6-6
cdr3_aa: CASRGRDSYEQYF
cdr3_nt: TGTGCCAGCAGAGGGCGGGACTCCTACGAGCAGTACTTC

j_call: TRBJ2-7
clone_size: NA
d_call: NA
v_call: TRBV6-1
cdr3_aa: CATLGDSTYEQYF
cdr3_nt: TGTGCCACCCTAGGGGACTCTACTTACGAGCAGTACTTC

j_call: TRBJ1-1
clone_size: NA
d_call: TRBD1
v_call: TRBV15
cdr3_aa: CATSRGQMNTEAFF
cdr3_nt: TGTGCCACCAGCAGGGGACAGATGAACACTGAAGCTTTCTTT

j_call: TRBJ1-3
clone_size: few
d_call: NA
v_call: TRBV6-5
cdr3_aa: CASSYSGEGTGNTIYF
cdr3_nt: TGTGCCAGCAGTTACTCAGGCGAGGGGACAGGAAACACCATATATTTT

j_call: TRBJ2-5
clone_size: NA
d_call: TRBD1
v_call: TRBV6-5
cdr3_aa: CASSYYGTGGQETQYF
cdr3_nt: TGTGCCAGCAGTTACTATGGGACAGGGGGGCAAGAGACCCAGTACTTC

j_call: TRBJ2-7
clone_size: NA
d_call: NA
v_call: TRBV7-8
cdr3_aa: CASTDWGGLISYEQYF
cdr3_nt: TGTGCCAGCACCGATTGGGGGGGCTTGATTTCCTACGAGCAGTACTTC

j_call: TRBJ1-1
clone_size: few
d_call: NA
v_call: TRBV5-1
cdr3_aa: CASSLEQGGGTEAFF
cdr3_nt: TGCGCCAGCAGCTTGGAGCAGGGCGGCGGCACTGAAGCTTTCTTT

j_call: TRBJ2-3
clone_size: NA
d_call: TRBD2
v_call: TRBV5-1
cdr3_aa: CASRTQPQAGVTLDTQYF
cdr3_nt: TGCGCCAGCAGAACCCAACCCCAGGCGGGAGTCACACTGGATACGCAGTATTTT

j_call: TRBJ1-1
clone_size: NA
d_call: NA
v_call: TRBV5-6
cdr3_aa: CASSLRTAFPEAFF
cdr3_nt: TGTGCCAGCAGCTTGAGGACAGCGTTCCCTGAAGCTTTCTTT

j_call: TRBJ1-1
clone_size: NA
d_call: TRBD1
v_call: TRBV5-1
cdr3_aa: CASSLWGQGTTEAFF
cdr3_nt: TGCGCCAGCAGCTTGTGGGGACAGGGAACCACTGAAGCTTTCTTT

j_call: TRBJ2-2
clone_size: NA
d_call: NA
v_call: TRBV7-8
cdr3_aa: CASSLGLAANTGELFF
cdr3_nt: TGTGCCAGCAGCCTAGGGTTAGCGGCTAACACCGGGGAGCTGTTTTTT

j_call: TRBJ2-1
clone_size: NA
d_call: NA
v_call: TRBV7-8
cdr3_aa: CASSLVTTYEQFF
cdr3_nt: TGTGCCAGCAGCTTAGTCACCACCTATGAGCAGTTCTTC

j_call: TRBJ2-3
clone_size: NA
d_call: NA
v_call: TRBV15
cdr3_aa: CATSPRLAPRSGNTDTQYF
cdr3_nt: TGTGCCACCAGCCCGCGGCTAGCGCCTCGATCGGGAAACACAGATACGCAGTATTTT

j_call: TRBJ1-5
clone_size: NA
d_call: NA
v_call: TRBV5-1
cdr3_aa: CASSPSGASNQPQHF
cdr3_nt: TGCGCCAGCAGCCCCTCCGGTGCTAGCAATCAGCCCCAGCATTTT

j_call: TRBJ1-6
clone_size: NA
d_call: TRBD1
v_call: TRBV7-9
cdr3_aa: CASSLAGTGNSPLHF
cdr3_nt: TGTGCCAGCAGCTTAGCGGGGACAGGGAACTCACCCCTCCACTTT

j_call: TRBJ2-7
clone_size: NA
d_call: TRBD2
v_call: TRBV6-4
cdr3_aa: CASSDPGTSGYEQYF
cdr3_nt: TGTGCCAGCAGTGACCCCGGGACTAGCGGCTACGAGCAGTACTTC

j_call: TRBJ2-5
clone_size: few
d_call: NA
v_call: TRBV5-1
cdr3_aa: CASSLDLFEETQYF
cdr3_nt: TGCGCCAGCAGCTTGGATCTGTTTGAAGAGACCCAGTACTTC

j_call: TRBJ1-2
clone_size: few
d_call: NA
v_call: TRBV30
cdr3_aa: CAWSPDLYYGYTF
cdr3_nt: TGTGCCTGGAGTCCCGACCTTTACTATGGCTACACCTTC

j_call: TRBJ1-4
clone_size: few
d_call: NA
v_call: TRBV28
cdr3_aa: CASSLTGKGEKLFF
cdr3_nt: TGTGCCAGCAGCCTTACAGGGAAGGGTGAAAAACTGTTTTTT

j_call: TRBJ2-7
clone_size: NA
d_call: NA
v_call: TRBV27
cdr3_aa: CASSSSGLRYEQYF
cdr3_nt: TGTGCCAGCAGTTCGTCAGGGCTTCGCTACGAGCAGTACTTC

j_call: TRBJ2-7
clone_size: NA
d_call: NA
v_call: TRBV7-5
cdr3_aa: CVRSWPLGRENEQYF
cdr3_nt: TGTGTCAGAAGCTGGCCCTTGGGCAGGGAGAACGAGCAGTACTTC

j_call: TRBJ2-5
clone_size: NA
d_call: TRBD2
v_call: TRBV5-1
cdr3_aa: CASSLLAGGPETQYF
cdr3_nt: TGCGCCAGCAGCTTACTAGCGGGAGGGCCGGAGACCCAGTACTTC

j_call: TRBJ2-3
clone_size: NA
d_call: TRBD2
v_call: TRBV5-1
cdr3_aa: CASSPGTSPTTDTQYF
cdr3_nt: TGCGCCAGCAGCCCCGGGACTAGTCCGACCACAGATACGCAGTATTTT

j_call: TRBJ1-6
clone_size: NA
d_call: NA
v_call: TRBV2
cdr3_aa: CASSVESAGYNSPLHF
cdr3_nt: TGTGCCAGCAGTGTGGAGTCAGCCGGCTATAATTCACCCCTCCACTTT

j_call: TRBJ2-1
clone_size: NA
d_call: NA
v_call: TRBV27
cdr3_aa: CASSFNVDEQFF
cdr3_nt: TGTGCCAGCAGTTTTAATGTAGATGAGCAGTTCTTC

j_call: TRBJ2-3
clone_size: NA
d_call: NA
v_call: TRBV5-1
cdr3_aa: CASSLGAPVDTQYF
cdr3_nt: TGCGCCAGCAGTTTGGGGGCGCCGGTAGATACGCAGTATTTT

j_call: TRBJ1-6
clone_size: many
d_call: NA
v_call: TRBV5-4
cdr3_aa: CASSFREGNSPLHF
cdr3_nt: TGTGCCAGCAGTTTCAGGGAGGGGAATTCACCCCTCCACTTT

j_call: TRBJ1-5
clone_size: NA
d_call: NA
v_call: TRBV28
cdr3_aa: CASSVGSNQPQHF
cdr3_nt: TGTGCCAGCAGCGTCGGTAGCAATCAGCCCCAGCATTTT

j_call: TRBJ2-1
clone_size: few
d_call: NA
v_call: TRBV6-5
cdr3_aa: CASRPSRTATNEQFF
cdr3_nt: TGTGCCAGCAGGCCGTCCAGAACGGCCACTAATGAGCAGTTCTTC

j_call: TRBJ2-3
clone_size: NA
d_call: TRBD2
v_call: TRBV9
cdr3_aa: CASSRTAGVDTDTQYF
cdr3_nt: TGTGCCAGCAGCAGAACGGCGGGGGTCGATACAGATACGCAGTATTTT

j_call: TRBJ2-7
clone_size: NA
d_call: TRBD1
v_call: TRBV5-4
cdr3_aa: CASSLDPTGGPYEQYF
cdr3_nt: TGTGCCAGCAGCTTGGACCCGACAGGGGGACCCTACGAGCAGTACTTC